Shown below are 2 T cell receptor beta chains from a single sample sequenced in a study of cytomegalovirus exposure and HLA in healthy donors (dated by TCRdb to 2016 to 2017). The library was produced with the immunoSEQ multiplex PCR assay. For the multiplex PCR, a mixture combining 60 forward primers for TCR Vbeta segments and 13 reverse primers for TCR Jbeta segments was used. TCRdb limited this immuneACCESS table to in-frame rearrangements with V and J called. A share of clones is missing; checked studies link under half to unresolved V genes, and the rest is unexplained. This sample gives some 120,000 clones in total; roughly three quarters of them show up just once. The ten largest clones capture almost 3% of the sample. The sequencing input was PBMCs. The receptors were gathered from a woman under 30 in good health and CMV-seropositive.

V gene TRBV7-2 combines with J gene TRBJ2-7; 7 nucleotides match TRBD1. The ends lost 5 bases at V and 5 bases at J; junction bases unmatched: 9. This CDR3 is built from 14 residues. Germline values: CDR1 SGHTA, CDR2 FQGNSA. DNA for the CDR3: TGTGCCAGCAGCCTACTGGGACAGCCTAACGAGCAGTACTTC. It translates to CASSLLGQPNEQYF.

The J gene is TRBJ2-1, the V gene TRBV27; the match to TRBD1 covers 9 bases. Germline-derived CDR1 and CDR2 are MNHEY and SMNVEV (reference sequence). The ends lost 5 bases at V and 7 bases at J; junction bases unmatched: 6. The CDR3 has 14 residues. CDR3 nucleotides: TGTGCCAGCAGTATACAGGGGGCTCGGAATGAGCAGTTCTTC. Amino acid sequence: CASSIQGARNEQFF.